The 32 T cell receptor beta chains below were found in one sample sequenced in a study of T cell responses to AZD1222 COVID-19 vaccine. Assay: immunoSEQ multiplex PCR; the TCRdb copy retains only in-frame clones and omits some. The sample includes under 95,000 clones, 75% to 90% of them seen just once. This sample comprised peripheral blood, obtained 28 days after the second AZD1222 dose. Receptors were obtained from an adult who received the AZD1222 COVID-19 vaccine.

CDR3 coding DNA: TGTGCCAGCAGTCTCTCCCTAGCGGGGGAAAACACCGGGGAGCTGTTTTTT. This translates into CASSLSLAGENTGELFF. This chain joins TRBV28 and TRBJ2-2, with 10 bases aligning to TRBD2. The CDR3 covers 17 residues. CDR1 and CDR2 from the germline V gene are MDHEN and SYDVKM. V lost 5 bases, J lost 2 bases, and 8 bases stayed unmatched.

The rearrangement joins TRBV6-1 to TRBJ2-7; D is undetermined. The ends were cut back, 0 bases at V and 2 bases at J, with 14 bases in the middle. The germline CDR1 and CDR2 sequences are MNHNS and SASEGT. The CDR3 length is 16 residues. The chain's CDR3 is CASSEALRVGTYEQYF. In DNA form, the CDR3 reads TGTGCCAGCAGTGAAGCGCTACGGGTAGGAACCTACGAGCAGTACTTC.

The rearrangement links TRBV7-2 to TRBJ2-3, with 12 nucleotides matching TRBD1. CDR3 length: 18 residues. V was pared by 4 bases and J by 6 bases, with 14 bases of the junction left unmatched. In germline, CDR1 is SGHTA, CDR2 FQGNSA. The CDR3 here is CASSYRTPGQGAWDTQYF. In nucleotides, the CDR3 is TGTGCCAGCAGCTACAGGACCCCGGGACAGGGGGCGTGGGATACGCAGTATTTT.

The CDR3 loop is CASSPTTGGSYEQYF. The CDR3 coding sequence is TGTGCCAGCAGCCCAACGACAGGTGGGTCCTACGAGCAGTACTTC. The chain has TRBV9 and TRBJ2-7; maybe TRBD1 (6 bases). V was clipped by 4 bases and J by 1 base, with 15 bases between them. Per the germline V gene, CDR1 is SGDLS and CDR2 is YYNGEE. The CDR3 runs 15 residues.

The chain combines TRBV19 with TRBJ1-4; 11 positions agree with TRBD1. V gave up 5 bases and J gave up 0 bases; unmatched junction bases: 8. The germline V gene encodes CDR1 LNHDA and CDR2 SQIVND (reference sequence). The CDR3 extends over 18 amino acids. The CDR3 nucleotides read TGTGCCAGTAGTTCGTGGGACAGGGGGGTTGCAACTAATGAAAAACTGTTTTTT. Amino acids: CASSSWDRGVATNEKLFF.

This sequence joins TRBV19 and TRBJ2-1, with D perhaps given as TRBD1 or TRBD2 (5 bases each). Germline assignment: CDR1 LNHDA and CDR2 SQIVND (reference sequence). Trimming pared 5 bases from V and 4 bases from J, leaving 18 bases between. This CDR3 is 16 amino acids long. The chain's CDR3 is CASSPAEGREYNEQFF. DNA for the CDR3: TGTGCCAGTAGTCCGGCCGAGGGCAGGGAGTACAATGAGCAGTTCTTC.

The V and J genes are TRBV5-1 and TRBJ2-2; D not certain. Germline V CDR1 and CDR2: SGHRS, YFSETQ. Between the trimmed V and J ends, which lost 3 bases and 8 bases, there was a span of 5 bases. The CDR3 loop spans 11 amino acids. CDR3: CASSSGGELFF. The CDR3 DNA reads TGCGCCAGCAGCTCCGGGGGGGAGCTGTTTTTT.

The genes are TRBV30 and TRBJ1-1; D perhaps matches TRBD1 (5 bases). The CDR3 is 13 amino acids. The germline CDR1 and CDR2 sequences are GTSNPN and SVGIG (reference sequence). V gave up 4 bases and J gave up 1 base, with 10 bases separating them. The chain's CDR3 is CAWNGQGNTEAFF. In nucleotides, the CDR3 is TGTGCCTGGAACGGGCAGGGGAACACTGAAGCTTTCTTT.

The rearrangement uses TRBV5-1 and TRBJ2-5, with D tentatively TRBD2 (7 bases). CDR1 and CDR2 (germline): SGHRS, YFSETQ. The CDR3 has 14 amino acids. The germline V and J ends were trimmed by 0 bases and 5 bases, with 11 bases remaining between them. The CDR3 nucleotides are TGCGCCAGCAGCTTGGAGGGGGGGCTTGAGACCCAGTACTTC. Translated: CASSLEGGLETQYF.

This clone showed up just once. The rearrangement uses TRBV6-2 or TRBV6-3 and TRBJ2-7; 7 nucleotides line up with TRBD2. Germline trimming cut 5 bases from V and 3 bases from J; bases unmatched to any gene: 10. Germline V lookup: CDR1 MNHEY, CDR2 SVGEGT. This CDR3 is built from 15 residues. In DNA form, the CDR3 reads TGTGCCAGCAGTGAGCGGGGCACAGGTATCTACGAGCAGTACTTC. Its translation: CASSERGTGIYEQYF.

This clone showed up just a few times. J is TRBJ1-5 and V is TRBV2, with 7 positions matching TRBD1. V was pared by 4 bases and J by 6 bases, with 12 bases of the junction left unmatched. Looked up from germline, CDR1 is SNHLY and CDR2 is FYNNEI. The CDR3 is 16 residues long. The CDR3 sequence: CASSAPRGRLGQPQHF. The CDR3 region has the DNA TGTGCCAGCAGTGCACCGAGGGGGCGGTTAGGTCAGCCCCAGCATTTT.

The chain couples TRBV30 to TRBJ2-2, with D tentatively TRBD1 (5 bases). The CDR3 loop spans 14 amino acids. CDR1 is GTSNPN and CDR2 is SVGIG in the germline V gene (reference sequence). The V end was cut by 2 bases, the J end by 2 bases, with 9 bases between. CDR3 protein: CAWSWTHNTGELFF. CDR3 coding DNA: TGTGCCTGGAGTTGGACACACAACACCGGGGAGCTGTTTTTT.

This clone was counted once. The V gene is TRBV9, the J gene TRBJ1-2; TRBD1 might be the D (6 bases). Between the trimmed V and J ends, which lost 0 bases and 2 bases, there was a span of 8 bases. Germline V gene data show CDR1 as SGDLS and CDR2 as YYNGEE. CDR3 length equals 14 residues. This chain's CDR3 is CASSVGDTNYGYTF. The CDR3 nucleotides read TGTGCCAGCAGCGTAGGGGACACAAACTATGGCTACACCTTC.

The chain combines TRBV9 with TRBJ2-2; D may correspond to TRBD1 or TRBD2 (7 bases each). Per germline, CDR1 SGDLS and CDR2 YYNGEE. V was cut by 4 bases and J by 6 bases, with 19 bases left in between. CDR3 length: 16 residues. For the CDR3, the DNA is TGTGCCAGCAGCATCTCAGGGGGGGACAACGCCGGGGAGCTGTTTTTT. This gives the protein CASSISGGDNAGELFF.

V and J are TRBV11-3 and TRBJ2-2; weak D call: TRBD1 (5 bases). The ends were cut back, 5 bases at V and 7 bases at J, with 8 bases in the middle. Germline V gene data show CDR1 as SGHNT and CDR2 as YENEEA. CDR3 length: 12 amino acids. This CDR3 reads CASSPGHGELFF. CDR3 sequence (DNA): TGTGCCAGCAGCCCAGGACACGGGGAGCTGTTTTTT.

There are a few counts of this clone. The chain joins TRBV3-1 (or the pseudogene TRBV3-2) to TRBJ1-5; 7 bases agree with TRBD1. The CDR3 extends over 14 amino acids. V shed 4 bases, J shed 5 bases, and the junction held 5 bases outside the gene matches. Germline V gives CDR1 LGHDT, CDR2 YNNKEL (reference sequence). The CDR3 loop is CASSPRQGDQPQHF. In DNA form, the CDR3 reads TGTGCCAGCAGCCCACGGCAGGGGGATCAGCCCCAGCATTTT.

This clone appeared a few times. The chain recombines TRBV5-1 with TRBJ1-1; D is possibly TRBD1 (5 bases). Germline V CDR1 and CDR2: SGHRS, YFSETQ. V was shortened by 9 bases and J by 3 bases, with 15 bases between the two germline ends. The CDR3 is 13 residues long. The DNA for the CDR3 is TGCGCCACCAACGGGGGAGAGGACACTGAAGCTTTCTTT. This codes for CATNGGEDTEAFF. Using reference TRBV5-1 and TRBJ1-1 for the parts outside the CDR3, the full variable domain is KAGVTQTPRYLIKTRGQQVTLSCSPISGHRSVSWYQQTPGQGLQFLFEYFSETQRNKGNFPGRFSGRQFSNSRSEMNVSTLELGDSALYLCATNGGEDTEAFFGQGTRLTVV.

V is TRBV7-9 and J is TRBJ2-1; TRBD2 is a possible D gene (6 bases). Per the germline V gene, CDR1 is SEHNR and CDR2 is FQNEAQ (reference sequence). CDR3 length: 13 amino acids. V was pared by 6 bases and J by 7 bases, with 13 bases between. CDR3 coding DNA: TGTGCCAGCAGGCTGGGGGGTCCTAATGAGCAGTTCTTC. This sequence encodes CASRLGGPNEQFF.

This chain joins TRBV19 and TRBJ1-4; D unclear. The CDR3 covers 9 residues. Trimming pared 9 bases from V and 14 bases from J, leaving 10 bases between. In germline, CDR1 is LNHDA, CDR2 SQIVND (reference sequence). DNA of the CDR3: TGTGCCAGAGCCGCGGATCTGTTTTTT. This encodes CARAADLFF.

V and J are TRBV12-3 or TRBV12-4 and TRBJ2-2; D gene unclear. The CDR3 is 13 residues long. Deletions cut 8 bases from V and 0 bases from J, with 7 bases between. The CDR3, as DNA: TGTGCCAGCTGGAACGCGAACACCGGGGAGCTGTTTTTT. Translating it yields CASWNANTGELFF.

The chain is built from TRBV3-1 (or the pseudogene TRBV3-2) and TRBJ2-1; 11 bases line up with TRBD2. In germline, CDR1 is LGHDT, CDR2 YNNKEL (reference sequence). The V gene end was trimmed by 4 bases and the J gene end by 3 bases; junction bases not matched to a gene: 2. There are 15 residues in the CDR3. CDR3 bases: TGTGCCAGCAGCCTACTAGCGGGGGACTACAATGAGCAGTTCTTC. It codes for CASSLLAGDYNEQFF.

The chain combines TRBV10-3 with TRBJ2-2; D is possibly TRBD1 (5 bases). Trimming stripped 4 bases from V and 3 bases from J, with 12 bases between. Germline values: CDR1 ENHRY, CDR2 SYGVKD. The CDR3 is 15 residues long. The CDR3 nucleotides are TGTGCCATCAGTGTAAGACAGTCGGACACCGGGGAGCTGTTTTTT. Translating it yields CAISVRQSDTGELFF.

The J gene is TRBJ1-5, the V gene TRBV21-1. TRBV21-1 constitutes a pseudogene. The CDR3 totals 18 residues. The CDR3 DNA reads as TGTGCCAGTCCAACGGGACCTCCAGGGCGGCCAAGCAATCAGCCCCAGCATTTT. Translating it yields CASPTGPPGRPSNQPQHF.

This clone was counted a single time. The chain links TRBV11-2 to TRBJ2-1; D may match TRBD1 or TRBD2 (6 bases each). Germline CDR1 SGHAT, CDR2 FQNNGV. V was pared by 5 bases and J by 5 bases, with 13 bases between. The CDR3 is 14 amino acids. The CDR3 sequence is CASSLYREDNEQFF. The CDR3 nucleotides read TGTGCCAGCAGCCTTTACAGGGAGGACAATGAGCAGTTCTTC.

This clone was picked up one time. The V call is TRBV6-5, the J call TRBJ1-2; TRBD1 matches 9 bases. The CDR3 runs to 14 residues. The ends lost 6 bases at V and 0 bases at J; junction bases unmatched: 2. Per germline, CDR1 MNHEY and CDR2 SVGAGI. Written as DNA, the CDR3 is TGTGCCAGCAGGGACAGGGGCCCTAACTATGGCTACACCTTC. Translated, it gives CASRDRGPNYGYTF.

The chain joins TRBV27 to TRBJ2-7, with TRBD2 matching over 9 bases. CDR3 length: 15 residues. Per germline, CDR1 MNHEY and CDR2 SMNVEV (reference sequence). Trimming took 5 bases from V and 7 from J; bases not matched to a gene: 12. Written as DNA, the CDR3 is TGTGCCAGCAGTGTCTCTGCGGGGGGGCTTTGGGAGCAGTACTTC. This encodes CASSVSAGGLWEQYF.

This sequence joins TRBV12-3 or TRBV12-4 and TRBJ2-7; D gene uncertain. The CDR3 extends over 12 amino acids. Trimming took 5 bases from V and 0 from J, leaving 5 bases between them. The CDR3 is CASSSISYEQYF. In DNA, the CDR3 is TGTGCCAGCAGTAGCATCTCCTACGAGCAGTACTTC.

This chain joins TRBV10-3 and TRBJ2-7; 9 bases agree with TRBD1. V dropped 8 bases and J dropped 4; count of bases not matched to a gene: 9. This CDR3 region has 14 residues. Germline lookup yields CDR1 ENHRY and CDR2 SYGVKD. CDR3 sequence: CAIYSGTGRYEQYF. In DNA form, the CDR3 reads TGTGCCATCTATTCCGGGACAGGGAGGTACGAGCAGTACTTC.

The genes are TRBV5-1 and TRBJ2-3; either TRBD1 or TRBD2 may supply D (6 bases each). Looked up from germline, CDR1 is SGHRS and CDR2 is YFSETQ. Trimming removed 0 bases from V and 6 bases from J, with 14 bases in between. This CDR3 spans 15 amino acids. The CDR3 loop is CASSLVWGAGDTQYF. The CDR3 nucleotides are TGCGCCAGCAGCTTGGTGTGGGGGGCAGGGGATACGCAGTATTTT.

A few counts support this clone. V usage is TRBV7-9 and J usage is TRBJ2-1, with TRBD2 identical over 9 bases. Germline lookup yields CDR1 SEHNR and CDR2 FQNEAQ (reference sequence). This CDR3 is 15 amino acids long. With V trimmed by 6 bases and J by 5 bases, 8 bases remained unmatched. CDR3 bases: TGTGCCAGCAGTCCGCCTAGCGGGGCTAACAATGAGCAGTTCTTC. Its protein product is CASSPPSGANNEQFF.

This rearrangement joins TRBV9 to TRBJ1-6, with D possibly being TRBD1 (5 bases). The CDR3 covers 16 residues. CDR1 and CDR2 (germline): SGDLS, YYNGEE. V was clipped by 0 bases and J by 9 bases, with 16 bases between them. The CDR3 loop is CASSVGGGAGTSPLHF. In nucleotides, the CDR3 is TGTGCCAGCAGCGTAGGAGGTGGGGCAGGGACTTCACCCCTCCACTTT.

The genes are TRBV6-2 or TRBV6-3 and TRBJ2-1; 7 bases map to TRBD2. The CDR3 is 15 amino acids. The V and J ends lost 3 bases and 9 bases, in that order; junction bases with no gene match: 11. The germline V gene encodes CDR1 MNHEY and CDR2 SVGEGT. The CDR3 bases are TGTGCCAGCAGTTATTCCGCGGGGAGGGTCAGTGAGCAGTTCTTC. The encoded protein is CASSYSAGRVSEQFF.